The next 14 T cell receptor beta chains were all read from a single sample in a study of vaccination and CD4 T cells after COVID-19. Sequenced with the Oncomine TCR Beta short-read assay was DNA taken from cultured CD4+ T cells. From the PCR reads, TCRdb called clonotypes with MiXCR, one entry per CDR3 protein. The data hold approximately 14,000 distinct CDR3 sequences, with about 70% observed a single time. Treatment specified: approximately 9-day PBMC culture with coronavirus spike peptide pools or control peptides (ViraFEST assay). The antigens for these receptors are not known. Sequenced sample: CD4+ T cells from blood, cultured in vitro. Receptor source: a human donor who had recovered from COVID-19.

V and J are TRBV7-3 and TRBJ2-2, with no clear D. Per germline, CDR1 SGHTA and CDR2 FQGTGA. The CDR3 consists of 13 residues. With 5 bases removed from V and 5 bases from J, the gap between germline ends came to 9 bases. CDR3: CASSQTITGELFF. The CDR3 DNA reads TGTGCCAGCAGCCAGACCATTACCGGGGAGCTGTTTTTT.

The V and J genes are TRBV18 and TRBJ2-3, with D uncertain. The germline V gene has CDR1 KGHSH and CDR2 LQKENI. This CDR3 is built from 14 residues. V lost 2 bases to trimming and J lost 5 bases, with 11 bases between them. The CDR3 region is CASSPSRQGDTQYF. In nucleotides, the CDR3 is TGTGCCAGCTCACCATCGCGTCAAGGAGATACGCAGTATTTT.

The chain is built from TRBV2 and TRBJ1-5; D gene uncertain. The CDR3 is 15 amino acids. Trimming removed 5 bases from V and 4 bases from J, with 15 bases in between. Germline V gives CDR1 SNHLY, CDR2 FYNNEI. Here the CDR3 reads CASSQAPAGNQPQHF. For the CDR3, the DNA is TGTGCCAGCAGTCAGGCTCCGGCGGGAAATCAGCCCCAGCATTTT.

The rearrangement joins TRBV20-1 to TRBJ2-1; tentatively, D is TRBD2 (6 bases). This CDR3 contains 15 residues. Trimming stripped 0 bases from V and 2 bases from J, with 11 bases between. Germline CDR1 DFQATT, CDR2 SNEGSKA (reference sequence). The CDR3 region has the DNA TGCAGTGCTAGAGAACCGGGAGCCCCCTACAATGAGCAGTTCTTC. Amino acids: CSAREPGAPYNEQFF.

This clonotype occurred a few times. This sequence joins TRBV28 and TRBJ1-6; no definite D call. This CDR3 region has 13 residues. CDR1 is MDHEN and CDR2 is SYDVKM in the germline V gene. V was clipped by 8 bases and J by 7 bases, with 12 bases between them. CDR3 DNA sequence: TGTGCCAGCGTCGCGCAGAAAAATTCACCCCTCCACTTT. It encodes CASVAQKNSPLHF. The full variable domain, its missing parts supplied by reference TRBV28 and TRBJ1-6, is DVKVTQSSRYLVKRTGEKVFLECVQDMDHENMFWYRQDPGLGLRLIYFSYDVKMKEKGDIPEGYSVSREKKERFSLILESASTNQTSMYLCASVAQKNSPLHFGNGTRLTVT.

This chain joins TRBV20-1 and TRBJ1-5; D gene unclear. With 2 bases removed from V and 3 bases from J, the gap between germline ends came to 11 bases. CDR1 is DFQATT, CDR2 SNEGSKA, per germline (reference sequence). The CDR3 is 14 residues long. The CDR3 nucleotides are TGCAGTGCTAGACCAACTAAACTCAATCAGCCCCAGCATTTT. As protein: CSARPTKLNQPQHF.

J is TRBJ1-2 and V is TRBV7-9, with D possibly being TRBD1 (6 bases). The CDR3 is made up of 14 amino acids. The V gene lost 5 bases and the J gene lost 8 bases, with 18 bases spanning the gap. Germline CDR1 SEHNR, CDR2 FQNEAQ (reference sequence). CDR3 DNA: TGTGCCAGCAGCGCGGGACACGTCCCTAGCGGCTACACCTTC. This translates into CASSAGHVPSGYTF.

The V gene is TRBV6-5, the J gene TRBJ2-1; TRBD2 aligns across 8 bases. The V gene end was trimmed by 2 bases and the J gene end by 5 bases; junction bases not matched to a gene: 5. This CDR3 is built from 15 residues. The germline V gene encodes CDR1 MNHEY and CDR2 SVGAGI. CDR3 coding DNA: TGTGCCAGCAGTTACCGGCGGGAGGACCACAATGAGCAGTTCTTC. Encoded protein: CASSYRREDHNEQFF.

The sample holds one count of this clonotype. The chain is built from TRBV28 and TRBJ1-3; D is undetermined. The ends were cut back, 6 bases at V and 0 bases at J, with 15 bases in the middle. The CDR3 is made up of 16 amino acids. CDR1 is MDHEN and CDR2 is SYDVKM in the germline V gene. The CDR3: CASREGFRGSGNTIYF. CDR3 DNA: TGTGCCAGCAGAGAAGGGTTTAGAGGCTCTGGAAACACCATATATTTT.

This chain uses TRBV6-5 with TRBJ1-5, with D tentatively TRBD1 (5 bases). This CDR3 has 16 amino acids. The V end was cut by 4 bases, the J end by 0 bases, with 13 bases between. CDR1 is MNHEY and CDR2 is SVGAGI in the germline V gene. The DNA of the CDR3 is TGTGCCAGCAGTTTTGTGGACACCTATAGCAATCAGCCCCAGCATTTT. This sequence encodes CASSFVDTYSNQPQHF.

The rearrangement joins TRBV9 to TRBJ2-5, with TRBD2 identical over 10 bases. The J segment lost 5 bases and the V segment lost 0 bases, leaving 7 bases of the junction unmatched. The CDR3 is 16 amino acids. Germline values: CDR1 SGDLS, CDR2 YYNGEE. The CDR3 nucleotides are TGTGCCAGCAGCGTAGTTTCTAGCGGGAGCTTTGAGACCCAGTACTTC. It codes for CASSVVSSGSFETQYF.

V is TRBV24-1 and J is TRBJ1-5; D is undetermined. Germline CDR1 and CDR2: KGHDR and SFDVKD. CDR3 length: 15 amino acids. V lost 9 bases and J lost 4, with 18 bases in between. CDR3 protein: CATQVRRAANQPQHF. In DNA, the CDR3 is TGTGCCACCCAGGTGCGGCGGGCTGCAAATCAGCCCCAGCATTTT.

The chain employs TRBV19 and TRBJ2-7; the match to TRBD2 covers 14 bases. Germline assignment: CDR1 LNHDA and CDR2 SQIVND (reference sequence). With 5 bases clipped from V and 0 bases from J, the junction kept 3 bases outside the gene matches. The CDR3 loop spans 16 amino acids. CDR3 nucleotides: TGTGCCAGTAGTCGACTAGCGGGGGGGAGCTCCTACGAGCAGTACTTC. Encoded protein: CASSRLAGGSSYEQYF.

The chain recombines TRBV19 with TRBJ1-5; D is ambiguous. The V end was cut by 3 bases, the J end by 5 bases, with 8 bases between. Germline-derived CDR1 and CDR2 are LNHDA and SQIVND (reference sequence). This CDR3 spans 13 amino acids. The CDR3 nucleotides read TGTGCCAGTAGTATTCGAAGGGATCAGCCCCAGCATTTT. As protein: CASSIRRDQPQHF.